This TCR beta chain is from a study of T cell responses to AZD1222 COVID-19 vaccine (dated by TCRdb to about 2021). With respect to the entire study: A total of 233 trial participants underwent TCR sequencing, of whom roughly 210 had received two doses of AZD1222 and 26 had received two doses of the MenACWY control vaccine. Trial participants were enrolled into age subgroups of 18-55, 56-69 and 70-plus years, which contained about 150, 27 and 61 TCR-sequenced participants, respectively. What the work shows at the level of the full study, not this receptor alone: In the small 56-69-year group, the increase in depth fell short of significance, most likely because of low power. Conclusions about previously exposed vaccinees are limited because only a handful of AZD1222 recipients were SARS-CoV-2 seropositive at baseline. A significant rise in spike-specific TCR breadth and depth was observed after two AZD1222 doses relative to day 0 and relative to MenACWY recipients. The vaccine-associated CD4 TCRs covered the entire spike protein, and the dominant responses fell in regions 160-218 and 743-854. Reportedly, close to half of the unique spike-specific TCRs recognized epitopes lying outside the regions that are mutated in the B.1.351 and B.1.1.7 variants. Participants were mostly white British and included more females than males, and it was suggested by the authors that clonal diversity may have been underestimated. Because no samples from the day 14 peak response were available, repertoires could be characterized only after the peak T cell response.

The CDR3 regions of human TCRbeta chains were subjected to immunosequencing. Under the source paper's analysis protocol: TCRs in the repertoires were matched against a reference library of SARS-CoV-2-specific TCRs that had been generated with the MIRA antigen-specificity platform. Breadth meant the fraction of unique TCRs that were SARS-CoV-2-associated, whereas depth meant the fraction of total T cells that were SARS-CoV-2-associated. Each spike-specific TCR was assigned to its reactive spike region and to a CD4 or CD8 class using the MIRA data. Log10-transformed breadth and depth values were compared by one-way ANOVA with Sidak's multiple comparisons tests. TCRdb obtained this table from immuneACCESS and retained in-frame rearrangements with V and J assigned. These tables miss some clones; where compared with another copy, unresolved V genes account for less than half of the shortfall, and the remainder is unexplained. V, J and clone size reflect that table, while D and trimming were determined from the DNA. The sample profile shows roughly 85,000 clones; about nine tenths of them were found once. The top ten clonotypes cover about 3.5% of the sample.

On this clone itself: Its antigen specificity is not known. One base away there is no much larger clone; base qualities are not given.

Interpreted using the paper, the time point label stands for: about 28 days (+/-7) after the second vaccine dose. Because spike-specific TCR depth and breadth did not differ between the two schedules, AZD1222 recipients who got a second dose at roughly 4 weeks were pooled with those who got a second dose at roughly 12 weeks. Samples from vaccinated people were obtained from the UK trials COV001 and COV002, which included a single-blind randomized controlled phase 2/3 trial of AZD1222 (ChAdOx1 nCoV-19) in healthy adults. Trial participant PBMC samples were collected at day 0 and day 28 after the second dose for TCRbeta chain sequencing. The material was peripheral blood, obtained 28 days after the second AZD1222 dose. This clonotype was obtained from an adult who received the AZD1222 COVID-19 vaccine.

The CDR3 corresponds to CASSQGPQSPYEQYF. The nucleotides are TGCGCCAGCAGCCAGGGACCGCAATCCCCCTACGAGCAGTACTTC. This sequence uses TRBV4-3 and TRBJ2-7, with the D call tentatively TRBD1 or TRBD2, each fitting 5 bases. The germline V gene provides CDR1 LGHNA and CDR2 YSLEER. Deletion took 3 bases off V and 2 bases off J, with a span of 14 bases between the germline ends. The CDR3 measures 15 amino acids from cysteine to phenylalanine. Of all the DNA, just the CDR3 is kept, 45 bases in frame from base 1.